Sequencing of this TCR beta chain was carried out in a study of blood T cell repertoires in COVID-19. Looking at the study overall: Specimens from acute and convalescent COVID-19 originated in the United States, Italy and Spain. PBMCs, B-cell-depleted T cells, or T cells were the source of the cDNA or gDNA that made up the material.

As processed by the authors: From reference gene primer amplification, estimates of nucleated cell counts were derived. TCRdb keeps only in-frame clones here, not all; method: immunoSEQ multiplex PCR. Clone size and the V and J calls come from that table; the DNA yielded D and trimming. The data show roughly 56,000 clones, around 90% seen once. This CDR3 spans 14 amino acids. From germline, CDR1 is KGHSH and CDR2 LQKENI. The germline V and J ends were trimmed by 2 bases and 4 bases, with 11 bases remaining between them. The specimen was peripheral blood. The clonotype originates from a man aged 55 to 70 with active COVID-19. The gene calls are TRBV18 and TRBJ1-1; D gene ambiguous. In DNA form, the CDR3 reads TGTGCCAGCTCACCAGGGTATGAGGGCACTGAAGCTTTCTTT. Its protein product is CASSPGYEGTEAFF.